Each of the 10 T cell receptor beta chains below was sequenced from the same sample in a study of T cell repertoires in cytomegalovirus infection. Their recognized antigens are unknown. One entry per CDR3 protein, called by TCRdb with MiXCR from the reads. The data show approximately 49,000 distinct CDR3 sequences, around 20% seen once. Specimen: CD8+ T cells from cultured PBMCs, collected from culture after CMV antigen stimulation. The source of these receptors is a human donor in good health (CMV status not recorded). Some clones in this sample may be carry-over from other donors' samples.

This clonotype has only a few counts. V gene TRBV7-9 combines with J gene TRBJ2-4; D may correspond to TRBD1 or TRBD2 (5 bases each). This CDR3 contains 18 residues. Germline assignment: CDR1 SEHNR and CDR2 FQNEAQ (reference sequence). V lost 4 bases and J lost 1, with 20 bases in between. The chain's CDR3 is CASSSRRDHPSAKNIQYF. The CDR3 DNA follows: TGTGCCAGCAGCTCCCGCCGGGACCACCCAAGCGCCAAAAACATTCAGTACTTC.

J is TRBJ2-2 and V is TRBV7-2; D is ambiguous. The germline gives CDR1 SGHTA, CDR2 FQGNSA. The CDR3 consists of 16 residues. Deletions cut 1 base from V and 0 bases from J, with 9 bases between. The CDR3 bases are TGTGCCAGCAGCTTAGATTGGCTGACGAACACCGGGGAGCTGTTTTTT. Translating it yields CASSLDWLTNTGELFF.

This clonotype was seen ten or more times. This rearrangement joins TRBV7-8 to TRBJ1-3, with D perhaps TRBD1 (6 bases). The V gene's germline CDR1 is SGHVS and CDR2 FQNEAQ. This CDR3 comprises 15 residues. Trimming removed 5 bases at V and 2 bases at J, with 13 bases between. As DNA, the CDR3 is TGTGCCAGCAGCCCAGCAGGGGTCACTGGAAACACCATATATTTT. Its translation: CASSPAGVTGNTIYF. The full variable domain, rest sourced from reference TRBV7-8 and TRBJ1-3, is GAGVSQSPRYKVAKRGQDVALRCDPISGHVSLFWYQQALGQGPEFLTYFQNEAQLDKSGLPSDRFFAERPEGSVSTLKIQRTQQEDSAVYLCASSPAGVTGNTIYFGEGSWLTVV.

This clonotype was detected many times. This chain uses TRBV11-2 with TRBJ2-1; TRBD2 aligns across 9 bases. Unmatched junction bases numbered 11, after V lost 3 bases and J lost 8 bases. The germline V gene has CDR1 SGHAT and CDR2 FQNNGV. There are 16 residues in the CDR3. CDR3 sequence (DNA): TGTGCCAGCAGCTTCCGCCGAGGTAGCGGGAGCCATGAGCAGTTCTTC. Translation: CASSFRRGSGSHEQFF.

The chain recombines TRBV7-8 with TRBJ2-3, with D tentatively TRBD1 (6 bases). The V gene lost 4 bases and the J gene lost 5 bases, with 13 bases spanning the gap. Germline-derived CDR1 and CDR2 are SGHVS and FQNEAQ. This CDR3 has 14 residues. CDR3 in DNA: TGTGCCAGCAGCTCGACAGGTCCGCGAGATACGCAGTATTTT. It yields the protein CASSSTGPRDTQYF.

This clonotype rates as medium-sized. The rearrangement joins TRBV29-1 to TRBJ1-1; D is possibly TRBD1 (6 bases). CDR1 SQVTM and CDR2 ANQGSEA come from the germline V gene. V was clipped by 0 bases and J by 2 bases, with 19 bases between them. The CDR3 totals 17 residues. Written as DNA, the CDR3 is TGCAGCGTTGAAGATTGGACAGCCGGGGGAAGAAACACTGAAGCTTTCTTT. It encodes CSVEDWTAGGRNTEAFF.

Ten or more counts support this clonotype. This rearrangement joins TRBV27 to TRBJ2-1; D ambiguous. CDR1 and CDR2 (germline): MNHEY, SMNVEV (reference sequence). Trimming shortened V by 8 bases and J by 0 bases, and 8 bases separated the two germline ends. The CDR3 spans 13 residues. CDR3 sequence reads: CASSLSSYNEQFF. As DNA, the CDR3 is TGTGCCAGCTCCCTTAGCTCCTACAATGAGCAGTTCTTC.

This clonotype was picked up a small number of times. The chain couples TRBV20-1 to TRBJ2-3; D possibly corresponds to TRBD2 (6 bases). Trimming stripped 3 bases from V and 1 base from J, with 11 bases between. The CDR3 totals 14 residues. Germline V CDR1 and CDR2: DFQATT, SNEGSKA (reference sequence). This chain's CDR3 is CSARGTWGTDTQYF. CDR3 coding DNA: TGCAGTGCTAGGGGGACTTGGGGCACAGATACGCAGTATTTT.

This chain uses TRBV4-2 with TRBJ2-2; no clear D gene. V was trimmed by 4 bases and J by 9 bases, leaving 15 bases between them. Germline assignment: CDR1 LGHNA and CDR2 YNFKEQ. This CDR3 has 14 residues. CDR3 DNA: TGTGCCAGCAGCCCCTCTTTGAGCAACCGGGAGCTGTTTTTT. Protein product: CASSPSLSNRELFF.

V and J are TRBV5-6 and TRBJ1-6; D gene uncertain. V lost 1 base and J 9 bases, leaving 11 bases between the germline ends. Germline V gene lookup returns CDR1 SGHDT and CDR2 YYEEEE. The CDR3 runs 14 residues. CDR3 loop: CASSLITVTSPLHF. CDR3 in DNA: TGTGCCAGCAGCTTGATCACAGTAACTTCACCCCTCCACTTT.